This T cell receptor beta chain emerged from a study of blood T cell repertoires in COVID-19. Study-wide background: PBMCs, B-cell-depleted T cells, or T cells were the source of the cDNA or gDNA that made up the material.

Those enrolled, adults aged 18 to 89 years, came from about two dozen US areas. Some clones are missing from TCRdb's copy, which holds only in-frame ones; the method was immunoSEQ multiplex PCR. Among roughly 370,000 clones, just under 90% were seen once, and the ten largest hold about 10%. The CDR3 extends over 12 amino acids. Germline assignment: CDR1 SGHTA and CDR2 FQGNSA. V was trimmed by 3 bases and J by 6 bases, leaving 8 bases between them. The gene calls are TRBV7-2 and TRBJ1-1; D is perhaps TRBD1 (5 bases). This receptor was taken from a woman between 50 and 59 years old who had recovered from COVID-19. Sequenced material: PBMCs or T cells enriched from blood (not recorded which). CDR3 sequence (DNA): TGTGCCAGCAGCTTTAGGACATCTGAAGCTTTCTTT. It is translated as CASSFRTSEAFF.